Below are 10 T cell receptor beta chains sequenced from a single sample in a study of cytomegalovirus exposure and HLA in healthy donors. The PCR was carried out with 60 Vbeta primers and 13 Jbeta primers. Clones were sequenced by immunoSEQ multiplex PCR, and TCRdb holds only the in-frame ones, with some missing. The sample includes roughly 88,000 clones, around 80% of them seen just once. Sequencing input: PBMCs. The receptors were sampled from a man aged 25 to 40 in good health and CMV-seropositive.

The rearrangement uses TRBV7-8 and TRBJ1-5; D is possibly TRBD1 (5 bases). The CDR3 sequence is 16 residues long. Trimming took off 1 base at V and 1 base at J, with 11 bases between the two ends. Germline-derived CDR1 and CDR2 are SGHVS and FQNEAQ. In DNA, the CDR3 is TGTGCCAGCAGCTTAGGTCCCGACAGCAGCAATCAGCCCCAGCATTTT. Residues: CASSLGPDSSNQPQHF.

V and J are TRBV5-1 and TRBJ2-7; possibly TRBD1 for D (6 bases). Germline V gene data show CDR1 as SGHRS and CDR2 as YFSETQ. The CDR3 runs to 15 residues. Trimming cost V 0 bases and J 2 bases, with 12 bases left between them. The CDR3 nucleotides are TGCGCCAGCAGCTTGGTGCCAGGGGAAACCTACGAGCAGTACGTC. It translates to CASSLVPGETYEQYV.

V is TRBV28 and J is TRBJ2-4; D might be TRBD2 (6 bases). The CDR3 loop spans 15 amino acids. The germline V and J ends were trimmed by 3 bases and 1 base, with 10 bases remaining between them. The germline gives CDR1 MDHEN, CDR2 SYDVKM. The CDR3 nucleotides are TGTGCCAGCAGTTTGGGGGGACCGGCCAAAAACATTCAGTACTTC. Translated: CASSLGGPAKNIQYF.

This clone was seen once. The V gene is TRBV6-1, the J gene TRBJ2-7; TRBD1 matches at 9 bases. Germline trimming cut 5 bases from V and 2 bases from J; bases unmatched to any gene: 7. CDR3 length: 15 amino acids. Germline CDR1 is MNHNS and CDR2 is SASEGT. CDR3 protein: CASSLTGTGPYEQYF. CDR3 sequence (DNA): TGTGCCAGCAGTTTAACCGGGACAGGGCCCTACGAGCAGTACTTC.

Only one count was recorded for this clone. The V gene is TRBV27, the J gene TRBJ1-2; D may be TRBD1 (5 bases). The germline gives CDR1 MNHEY, CDR2 SMNVEV (reference sequence). The CDR3 is 15 amino acids. Trimming shortened V by 6 bases and J by 4 bases, and 18 bases separated the two germline ends. CDR3 sequence (DNA): TGTGCCAGCAGGGGACTTGGGGAGGCAGCCTATGGCTACACCTTC. It translates to CASRGLGEAAYGYTF.

The rearrangement joins TRBV7-9 to TRBJ1-3, with 8 bases aligning to TRBD1. The CDR3 is 17 amino acids. V was pared by 1 base and J by 2 bases, with 7 bases of the junction left unmatched. CDR1 is SEHNR and CDR2 is FQNEAQ in the germline V gene (reference sequence). The CDR3 nucleotides read TGTGCCAGCAGCTTAGGCGGGCAGGGGGCTACTGGAAACACCATATATTTT. Its translation is CASSLGGQGATGNTIYF.

CDR3 nucleotides: TGTGCCAGTAGGGACTCCGAAAAACTGTTTTTT. This codes for CASRDSEKLFF. The rearrangement joins TRBV19 to TRBJ1-4; D is undetermined. The germline V gene has CDR1 LNHDA and CDR2 SQIVND (reference sequence). This CDR3 region has 11 residues. V was cut by 6 bases and J by 8 bases, with 7 bases left in between.

This chain links TRBV28 with TRBJ2-7, with 8 positions matching TRBD2. This CDR3 is 13 amino acids long. Unmatched junction bases numbered 3, after V lost 4 bases and J lost 4 bases. Germline assignment: CDR1 MDHEN and CDR2 SYDVKM. The CDR3 sequence is CASSWSGSYEQYF. The CDR3 DNA reads as TGTGCCAGCAGTTGGAGCGGGAGTTACGAGCAGTACTTC.

This clone has a handful of counts. This rearrangement joins TRBV27 to TRBJ1-5; 8 nucleotides line up with TRBD1. Germline V gives CDR1 MNHEY, CDR2 SMNVEV (reference sequence). V dropped 0 bases and J dropped 7; count of bases not matched to a gene: 5. This CDR3 has 15 residues. CDR3 amino acids: CASSLSAGGGQPQHF. CDR3 nucleotide sequence: TGTGCCAGCAGTTTATCGGCAGGGGGCGGCCAGCCCCAGCATTTT.

This clone came up once. The chain joins TRBV19 to TRBJ1-6, with D tentatively TRBD1 (6 bases). The V and J ends lost 7 bases and 10 bases respectively, with 14 bases between them. CDR1 and CDR2 from the germline V gene are LNHDA and SQIVND (reference sequence). This CDR3 is built from 13 residues. The CDR3 reads CASKGDLESPLHF. The CDR3 region has the DNA TGTGCCAGTAAGGGGGATCTTGAGTCACCCCTCCACTTT.